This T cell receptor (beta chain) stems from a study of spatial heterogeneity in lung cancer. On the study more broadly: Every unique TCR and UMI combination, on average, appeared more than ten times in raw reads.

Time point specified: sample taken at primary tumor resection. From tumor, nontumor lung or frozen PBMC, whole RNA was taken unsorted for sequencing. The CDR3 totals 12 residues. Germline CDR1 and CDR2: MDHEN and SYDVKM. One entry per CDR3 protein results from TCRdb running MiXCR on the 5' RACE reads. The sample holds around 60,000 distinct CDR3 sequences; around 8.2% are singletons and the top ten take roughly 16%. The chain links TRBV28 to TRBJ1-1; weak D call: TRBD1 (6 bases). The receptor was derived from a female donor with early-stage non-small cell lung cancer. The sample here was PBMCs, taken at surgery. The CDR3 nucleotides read TGTGCTTCCAGGGGAGTGATTACTGAAGCTTTCTTT. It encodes CASRGVITEAFF.